The clone carrying this TCR beta chain was observed a handful of times. Its specificity is unknown. The entry originates in a study of T-cell reconstitution after alpha-beta-depleted transplantation in children. General study findings and limits: Once a year had passed after transplant, T-cell counts and diversity came mostly from newly produced T cells. Roughly two months post-transplant, alpha-beta T cells reportedly originated from several hundred graft clones that had expanded. Surviving recipient T cells and thymic progenitors accounted for the high day-60 TCRbeta diversity observed in some patients.

For TCRbeta, the library was prepared with unique molecular identifiers. TCRdb ran MiXCR on the PCR reads and lists one entry per CDR3 protein. In the table there are about 74,000 distinct CDR3 sequences, over 12% of which are singletons. The CDR3 has 12 residues. Trimming removed 6 bases from V and 5 bases from J; junction bases left unmatched: 5. CDR1 and CDR2 (germline): DFQATT, SNEGSKA (reference sequence). This TCR came from a male patient aged 2 to 10 who had a stem cell transplant for acute lymphoblastic leukemia, so the T cells may come from the graft donor. The chain is built from TRBV20-1 and TRBJ2-5; 8 bases agree with TRBD2. The sample here was PBMCs, mostly from graft donor cells, taken 180 days after TCRalphabeta/CD19-depleted stem cell transplant. The CDR3, as DNA: TGCAGTGCGATCGGGGGGGCGGAGACCCAGTACTTC. It yields the protein CSAIGGAETQYF.